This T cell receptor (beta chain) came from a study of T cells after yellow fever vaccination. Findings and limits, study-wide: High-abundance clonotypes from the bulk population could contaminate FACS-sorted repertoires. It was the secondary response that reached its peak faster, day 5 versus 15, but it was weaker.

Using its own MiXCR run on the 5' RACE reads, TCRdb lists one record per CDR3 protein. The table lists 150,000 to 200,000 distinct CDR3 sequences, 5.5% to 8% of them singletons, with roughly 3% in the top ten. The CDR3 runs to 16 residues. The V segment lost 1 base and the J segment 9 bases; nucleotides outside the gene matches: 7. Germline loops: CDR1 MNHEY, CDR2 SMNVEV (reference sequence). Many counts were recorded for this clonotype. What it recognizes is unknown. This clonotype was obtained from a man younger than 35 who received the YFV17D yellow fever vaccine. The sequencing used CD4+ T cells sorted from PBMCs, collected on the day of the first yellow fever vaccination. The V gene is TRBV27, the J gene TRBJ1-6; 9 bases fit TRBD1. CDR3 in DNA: TGTGCCAGCAGTTTATTTTTCGGGACAGGGAGTTCACCCCTCCACTTT. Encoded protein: CASSLFFGTGSSPLHF.